This T cell receptor (beta chain) emerged from a study of T cells in Graves' hyperthyroidism and ophthalmopathy. Regarding the study as a whole: Prediction of ophthalmopathy progression came a median approximately 7 months pre-onset.

CDR1 is WNHNN, CDR2 SYGVQD, per germline (reference sequence). V was pared by 6 bases and J by 3 bases, with 5 bases of the junction left unmatched. This CDR3 is built from 15 residues. TCR beta CDR3 regions were amplified from RNA. The TCR CDR3 first-round RT-PCR relied on the HTBI primer set. TCRdb redid the calling of the multiplex PCR reads with MiXCR, one entry per CDR3 protein. The sample shows around 250,000 distinct CDR3 sequences, about 16% of them seen only once. At least ten counts were recorded for this clonotype. Antigen specificity is unknown. PBMCs were sourced from approximately 9 ml fresh peripheral blood.

The source is a woman aged 18 to 35 with Graves' ophthalmopathy. V usage is TRBV10-1 and J usage is TRBJ2-3, with 11 bases that match TRBD2. Source material: blood. The DNA for the CDR3 is TGCGCCAGCAGCGGGACTAGCGGAACAACAGATACGCAGTATTTT. Amino acids: CASSGTSGTTDTQYF.